One and the same sample provided the 2 T cell receptor beta chains below, sequenced in a study of tumor and adjacent non-tumor tissue in lung cancer. This sample's RNA came from whole unsorted tissue. More than 3 cm separated this lung sample from the edge of the tumor. A modified ARM-PCR protocol with three rounds of nested PCR amplified TCRbeta. TCRdb called the multiplex PCR reads again in MiXCR, with one record for every CDR3 protein. Here the sample spans some 100,000 distinct CDR3 sequences, 50% to 70% being singletons. The sample comprised distant non-tumor lung tissue. The receptors were sampled from a man in his thirties or forties with non-small cell lung cancer.

The chain has TRBV20-1 and TRBJ2-1; TRBD2 aligns across 7 bases. CDR3 length: 17 residues. J lost 1 base, V lost 3 bases, and 12 bases had no gene match. CDR1 is DFQATT, CDR2 SNEGSKA, per germline (reference sequence). CDR3 DNA: TGCAGTGCTAGTAACCTAACGGGGGAGGGGTCCTACAATGAGCAGTTCTTC. Amino acids: CSASNLTGEGSYNEQFF.

A note on this clonotype: This may come from a read error, since a much larger clone is one base off. V usage is TRBV5-5 and J usage is TRBJ2-7; unclear D gene. Between the trimmed V and J ends, which lost 0 bases and 5 bases, there was a span of 6 bases. Germline V gives CDR1 SGHKS, CDR2 YYEKEE (reference sequence). The CDR3 covers 12 residues. The CDR3 bases are TGTGCCAGCAGCTTGGACTGGGACGAGCAGTACTTC. This gives the protein CASSLDWDEQYF.